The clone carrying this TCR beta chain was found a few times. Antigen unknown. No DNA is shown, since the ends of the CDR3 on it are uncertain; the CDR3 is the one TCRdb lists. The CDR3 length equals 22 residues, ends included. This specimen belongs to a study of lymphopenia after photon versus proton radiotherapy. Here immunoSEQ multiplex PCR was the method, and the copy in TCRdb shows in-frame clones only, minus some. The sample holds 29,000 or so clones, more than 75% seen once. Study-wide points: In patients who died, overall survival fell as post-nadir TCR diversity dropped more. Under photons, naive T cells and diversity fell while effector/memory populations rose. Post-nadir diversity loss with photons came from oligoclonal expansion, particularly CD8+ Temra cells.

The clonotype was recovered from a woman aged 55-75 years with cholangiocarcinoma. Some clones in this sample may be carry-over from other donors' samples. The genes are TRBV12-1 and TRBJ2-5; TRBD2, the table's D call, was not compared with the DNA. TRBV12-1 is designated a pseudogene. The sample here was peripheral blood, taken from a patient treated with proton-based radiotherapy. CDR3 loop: CASSTKTGVGWGSAEQQETQYF.